A selection of T cell receptor beta chains follows, all from one sample in a study of blood T cells in healthy people across ages. TCRdb re-analysed the 5' RACE reads in MiXCR, keeping a single row per CDR3 protein. The sample lists hundreds of thousands of distinct CDR3 sequences; less than 45% were seen once. Sequenced sample: blood. These receptors originate from a man older than 75 in good health. The CDR3 runs from the conserved cysteine through the conserved F or W. A D gene is named only where the DNA matches it firmly. A clone size is listed for some rows: how often the clone was seen (once, few, many), or a class if it is expanded.

J gene | V gene | clone size | D gene | CDR3 protein | CDR3 DNA
TRBJ1-1 | TRBV6-5 | few | . | CASSYREGTEAFF | TGTGCCAGCAGTTACAGGGAGGGCACTGAAGCTTTCTTT
TRBJ1-2 | TRBV11-2 | . | . | CASSAGLRYGYTF | TGTGCCAGCAGCGCGGGGCTCCGCTATGGCTACACCTTC
TRBJ2-7 | TRBV12-5 | . | . | CASGYRQGGPYEQYF | TGTGCTAGTGGTTACCGGCAGGGCGGTCCCTACGAGCAGTACTTC
TRBJ2-6 | TRBV19 | few | . | CASSRTDSGSGANVLTF | TGTGCCAGTAGTAGGACTGACTCGGGCTCCGGGGCCAACGTCCTGACTTTC
TRBJ2-7 | TRBV27 | few | . | CASSPRVSYEQYF | TGTGCCAGCAGTCCTAGGGTGTCCTACGAGCAGTACTTC
TRBJ2-7 | TRBV4-2 | . | . | CASRREGGPEQYF | TGTGCCAGCCGGAGGGAAGGGGGCCCCGAGCAGTACTTC
TRBJ2-1 | TRBV6-2/TRBV6-3 | few | . | CASSFLVRESSYNEQFF | TGTGCCAGCAGTTTTCTTGTTCGCGAGAGCTCCTACAATGAGCAGTTCTTC
TRBJ2-1 | TRBV5-1 | many | TRBD1 | CASSLGQGEEFF | TGCGCCAGCAGCTTGGGACAGGGGGAAGAGTTCTTC
TRBJ2-5 | TRBV5-1 | . | . | CASSSTGVGETQYF | TGTGCCAGCAGCTCCACGGGGGTTGGGGAGACCCAGTACTTC
TRBJ2-3 | TRBV7-2 | few | TRBD2 | CASRGADTQYF | TGTGCCAGCCGGGGGGCAGATACGCAGTATTTT
TRBJ2-1 | TRBV20-1 | few | TRBD2 | CSARDLLAGESNEQFF | TGCAGTGCTAGAGACCTACTAGCGGGAGAATCTAATGAGCAGTTCTTC
TRBJ2-5 | TRBV12-3/TRBV12-4 | . | TRBD1 | CASGDRGLSQETQYF | TGTGCCAGCGGGGACAGGGGATTGTCGCAAGAGACCCAGTACTTC
TRBJ1-2 | TRBV13 | . | . | CASSGDTSNYGYTF | TGCGCCAGCAGCGGGGACACTTCTAACTATGGCTACACCTTC
TRBJ2-7 | TRBV20-1 | . | . | CSARQDTYEQYF | TGCAGTGCTAGACAGGATACCTACGAGCAGTACTTC
TRBJ2-5 | TRBV9 | . | TRBD2 | CASSATAGEQETQYF | TGTGCCAGCAGCGCGACCGCGGGGGAACAAGAGACCCAGTACTTC
TRBJ2-3 | TRBV5-1 | . | . | CASSRLGPDTQYF | TGCGCCAGCAGCCGCCTTGGCCCGGATACGCAGTATTTT
TRBJ1-2 | TRBV6-2/TRBV6-3 | few | . | CASSRRSYGYTF | TGTGCCAGCAGCCGACGTTCTTATGGCTACACCTTC
TRBJ2-5 | TRBV29-1 | few | . | CSVWGGGRDQETQYF | TGCAGCGTTTGGGGCGGGGGCAGGGACCAAGAGACCCAGTACTTC
TRBJ2-1 | TRBV7-2 | . | TRBD2 | CASSLAHSTSFYNEQFF | TGTGCCAGCAGCTTAGCGCATTCGACTAGCTTCTACAATGAGCAGTTCTTC
TRBJ2-7 | TRBV28 | few | . | CASSLERVGLSYYEQYF | TGTGCCAGCAGTTTAGAGCGAGTTGGACTTTCCTACTACGAGCAGTACTTC
TRBJ1-6 | TRBV27 | . | TRBD1 | CASSPRGDVGSPLHF | TGTGCCAGCAGTCCCAGGGGGGACGTTGGATCACCCCTCCACTTT
TRBJ1-5 | TRBV19 | . | TRBD1 | CASSWGTGAQPQHF | TGTGCCAGTAGTTGGGGGACAGGGGCACAGCCCCAGCATTTT
TRBJ2-3 | TRBV5-4 | . | . | CASSLVQAGRDTQYF | TGTGCTAGCAGCTTGGTCCAGGCCGGGAGAGATACGCAGTATTTT
TRBJ2-3 | TRBV20-1 | . | TRBD2 | CSILAGGPVDTQYF | TGCAGTATCCTAGCGGGGGGGCCGGTGGATACGCAGTATTTT
TRBJ2-5 | TRBV30 | . | TRBD2 | CAWSGLAGGTQYF | TGTGCCTGGAGCGGCTTAGCGGGGGGAACCCAGTACTTC
TRBJ2-7 | TRBV28 | . | . | CATLYGGIGNYEQYF | TGTGCCACCCTTTACGGCGGGATTGGTAACTACGAGCAGTACTTC
TRBJ2-7 | TRBV30 | many | TRBD2 | CAWSRLAGGEQYF | TGTGCCTGGAGTCGACTAGCGGGAGGCGAGCAGTACTTC
TRBJ2-1 | TRBV6-2/TRBV6-3 | . | TRBD2 | CATASGAGELYNEQFF | TGTGCCACCGCCTCTGGAGCGGGGGAGCTCTACAATGAGCAGTTCTTC
TRBJ2-5 | TRBV3-1 | many | . | CASSQKGTVWRTQYF | TGTGCCAGCAGCCAAAAGGGCACAGTCTGGCGGACCCAGTACTTC
TRBJ2-3 | TRBV7-2 | . | . | CASSLEGRRPGADTQYF | TGTGCCAGCAGCTTAGAGGGTAGGAGGCCAGGGGCAGATACGCAGTATTTT
TRBJ2-7 | TRBV12-3/TRBV12-4 | . | . | CASSLMGRVGEQYF | TGTGCCAGCAGTTTAATGGGGCGGGTAGGCGAGCAGTACTTC
TRBJ2-5 | TRBV29-1 | . | TRBD1 | CSVEGQGGQGFYNEQYF | TGCAGCGTTGAAGGTCAGGGGGGACAGGGTTTCTACAATGAGCAGTACTTC
TRBJ2-5 | TRBV5-1 | . | . | CASSAVSGYQETQYF | TGCGCCAGCAGCGCTGTGTCAGGGTACCAAGAGACCCAGTACTTC
TRBJ1-2 | TRBV4-3 | few | . | CASSHMGNQLSYGYTF | TGCGCCAGCAGCCATATGGGGAACCAACTTTCCTATGGCTACACCTTC
TRBJ2-2 | TRBV6-5 | few | TRBD1 | CASSRTGPGELFF | TGTGCCAGCAGTCGGACAGGGCCCGGGGAGCTGTTTTTT
TRBJ2-7 | TRBV20-1 | . | . | CSAETGEGSYEQYF | TGCAGTGCTGAGACAGGGGAGGGCTCCTACGAGCAGTACTTC
TRBJ2-1 | TRBV7-2 | few | TRBD1 | CASSFTGQVYTEQFF | TGTGCCAGCAGCTTTACTGGACAGGTCTATACTGAGCAGTTCTTC
TRBJ2-3 | TRBV6-4 | . | TRBD1 | CASSERGTVTDTQSF | TGTGCCAGCAGTGAGCGAGGGACAGTAACAGATACGCAGTCTTTT
TRBJ1-5 | TRBV6-6 | few | . | CASSRTDSNQPQHF | TGTGCCAGCAGTCGGACGGATAGCAATCAGCCCCAGCATTTT
TRBJ1-1 | TRBV20-1 | . | TRBD1 | CSARGDRVGNTEAFF | TGCAGTGCTAGGGGGGACAGGGTGGGGAACACTGAAGCTTTCTTT
TRBJ2-3 | TRBV6-2/TRBV6-3 | . | TRBD2 | CASTLLAGGLTDTQYF | TGTGCCAGCACTCTACTAGCGGGGGGACTCACAGATACGCAGTATTTT
TRBJ2-3 | TRBV5-1 | . | TRBD1 | CASSSNPGQSTDTQYF | TGCGCCAGCAGCTCCAACCCGGGACAGTCCACAGATACGCAGTATTTT